The sequence of this T cell receptor beta chain was determined in a study of cytomegalovirus exposure and HLA in healthy donors. This clone occurred once. PCR was performed using 60 Vbeta and 13 Jbeta primers. The assay was immunoSEQ multiplex PCR, and TCRdb's table has in-frame clones only and misses some. The sample consists of more than 90,000 clones, under 90% of them appearing once. The TCR comes from a woman aged 70-85 years in good health and CMV-seropositive. The sequencing sample was made of PBMCs.

For the CDR3, the DNA is TGTGCCAGCAGCCGTGGACCGGGACTAGCGGGAGTAAACATTCAGTACTTC. Its translation: CASSRGPGLAGVNIQYF. This chain links TRBV7-9 with TRBJ2-4, with 14 positions matching TRBD2. Germline CDR1 SEHNR, CDR2 FQNEAQ (reference sequence). This CDR3 contains 17 residues. V lost 5 bases, J lost 6 bases, and 9 bases stayed unmatched.